Listed below are T cell receptor beta chains from one sample, sequenced in a study of T cell changes during pregnancy in multiple sclerosis. TCRdb's table, derived via immunoSEQ multiplex PCR, lists solely in-frame clones and lacks some. The sample holds tens of thousands of clones, roughly 93% seen once. The specimen comprised peripheral blood, sampled in the third trimester of pregnancy. Source of these receptors: a female donor in good health, enrolled as a control in a pregnancy study. CDR3s include the opening cysteine and the closing phenylalanine or tryptophan. The D gene is left open where the match is weak. For some rows the clone size is stated as once, few or many, or as a class when expanded; others skip it.

V gene: TRBV28; clone size: once; J gene: TRBJ2-3; D gene: TRBD2; CDR3 DNA: TGTGCCAGCAGGTTCCCTCGGGGGGGCACAGATACGCAGTATTTT; CDR3 protein: CASRFPRGGTDTQYF
V gene: TRBV5-1; clone size: .; J gene: TRBJ1-2; D gene: TRBD1; CDR3 DNA: TGCGCCAGCAGCTTGACACCGGACAGGGCAAACTATGGCTACACCTTC; CDR3 protein: CASSLTPDRANYGYTF
V gene: TRBV7-9; clone size: once; J gene: TRBJ2-1; D gene: TRBD2; CDR3 DNA: TGTGCCAGCAGCCCACCACCGAGACTAGCGGGGTCAAAAAATGAGCAGTTCTTC; CDR3 protein: CASSPPPRLAGSKNEQFF
V gene: TRBV28; clone size: .; J gene: TRBJ1-2; D gene: TRBD1; CDR3 DNA: TGTGCCAGCAGTCCCGGGGACAGGGGGGCGGCTGGCTACACCTTC; CDR3 protein: CASSPGDRGAAGYTF
V gene: TRBV5-8; clone size: .; J gene: TRBJ1-3; D gene: TRBD1; CDR3 DNA: TGTGCCAGCAGCGCCGACAGGGTGAACACCATATATTTT; CDR3 protein: CASSADRVNTIYF
V gene: TRBV5-1; clone size: .; J gene: TRBJ1-1; D gene: .; CDR3 DNA: TGCGCCAGCAGCTTGGTTCCAGGGGAGAACACTGAAGCTTTCTTT; CDR3 protein: CASSLVPGENTEAFF
V gene: TRBV28; clone size: .; J gene: TRBJ1-2; D gene: .; CDR3 DNA: TGTGCCAGCAGTTTAGGGGCTAGGTATGGCTACACCTTC; CDR3 protein: CASSLGARYGYTF
V gene: TRBV5-1; clone size: .; J gene: TRBJ2-1; D gene: TRBD2; CDR3 DNA: TGCGCCAGCAGCTTGGCTAGCGGGAGGTGGGATGAGCAGTTCTTC; CDR3 protein: CASSLASGRWDEQFF
V gene: TRBV28; clone size: once; J gene: TRBJ1-1; D gene: .; CDR3 DNA: TGTGCCAGCAACTACGGGGGTTCCGTGAACACTGAAGCTTTCTTT; CDR3 protein: CASNYGGSVNTEAFF
V gene: TRBV5-4; clone size: .; J gene: TRBJ2-5; D gene: .; CDR3 DNA: TGTGCCAGCAGCTTAGGGCTAGGGGAAGAGACCCAGTACTTC; CDR3 protein: CASSLGLGEETQYF